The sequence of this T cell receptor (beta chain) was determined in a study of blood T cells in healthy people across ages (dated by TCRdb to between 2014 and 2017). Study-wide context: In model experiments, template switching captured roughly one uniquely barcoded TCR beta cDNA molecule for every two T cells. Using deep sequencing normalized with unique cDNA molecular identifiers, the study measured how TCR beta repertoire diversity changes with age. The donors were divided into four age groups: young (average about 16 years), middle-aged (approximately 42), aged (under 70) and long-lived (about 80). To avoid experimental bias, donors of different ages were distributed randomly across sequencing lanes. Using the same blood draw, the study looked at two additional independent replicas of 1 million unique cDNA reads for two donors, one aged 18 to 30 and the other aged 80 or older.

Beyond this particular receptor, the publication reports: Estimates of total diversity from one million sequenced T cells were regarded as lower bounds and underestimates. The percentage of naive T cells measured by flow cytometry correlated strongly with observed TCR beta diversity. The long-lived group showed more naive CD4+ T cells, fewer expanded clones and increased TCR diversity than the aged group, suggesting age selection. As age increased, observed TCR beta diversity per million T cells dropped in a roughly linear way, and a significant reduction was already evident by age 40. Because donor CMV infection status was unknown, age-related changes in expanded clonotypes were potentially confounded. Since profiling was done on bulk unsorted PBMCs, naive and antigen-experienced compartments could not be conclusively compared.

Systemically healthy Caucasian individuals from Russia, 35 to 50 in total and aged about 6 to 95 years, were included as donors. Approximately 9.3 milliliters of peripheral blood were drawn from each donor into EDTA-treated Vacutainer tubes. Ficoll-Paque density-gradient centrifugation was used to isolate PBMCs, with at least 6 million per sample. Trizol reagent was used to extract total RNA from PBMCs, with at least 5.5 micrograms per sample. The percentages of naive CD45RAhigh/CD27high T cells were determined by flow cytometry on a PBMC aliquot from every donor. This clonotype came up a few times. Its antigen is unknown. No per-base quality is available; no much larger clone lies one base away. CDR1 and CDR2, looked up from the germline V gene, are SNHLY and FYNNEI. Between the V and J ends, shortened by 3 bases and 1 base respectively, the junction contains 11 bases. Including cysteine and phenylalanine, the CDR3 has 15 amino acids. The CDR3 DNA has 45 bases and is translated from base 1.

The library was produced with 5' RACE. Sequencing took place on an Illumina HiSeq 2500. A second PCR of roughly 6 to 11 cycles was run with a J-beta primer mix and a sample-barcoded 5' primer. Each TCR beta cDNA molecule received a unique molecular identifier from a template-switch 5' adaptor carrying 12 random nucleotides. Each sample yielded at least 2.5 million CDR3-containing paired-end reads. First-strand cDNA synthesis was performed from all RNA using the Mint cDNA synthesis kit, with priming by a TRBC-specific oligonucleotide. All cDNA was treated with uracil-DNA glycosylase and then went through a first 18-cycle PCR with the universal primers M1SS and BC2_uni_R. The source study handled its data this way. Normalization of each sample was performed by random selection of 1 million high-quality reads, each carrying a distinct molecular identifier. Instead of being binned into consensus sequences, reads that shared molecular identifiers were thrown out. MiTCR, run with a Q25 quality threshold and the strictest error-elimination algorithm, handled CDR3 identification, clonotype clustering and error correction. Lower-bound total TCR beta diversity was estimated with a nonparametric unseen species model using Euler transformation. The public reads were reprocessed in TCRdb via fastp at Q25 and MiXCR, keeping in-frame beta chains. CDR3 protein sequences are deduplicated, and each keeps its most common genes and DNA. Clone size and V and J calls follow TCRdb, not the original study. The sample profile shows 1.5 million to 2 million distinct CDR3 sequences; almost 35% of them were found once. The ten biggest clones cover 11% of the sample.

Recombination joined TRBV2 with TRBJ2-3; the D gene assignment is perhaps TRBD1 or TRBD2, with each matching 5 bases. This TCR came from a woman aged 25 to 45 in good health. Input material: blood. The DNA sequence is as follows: TGTGCCAGCAGTGAGAGGGGTTTCGGCACAGATACGCAGTATTTT. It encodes CASSERGFGTDTQYF.